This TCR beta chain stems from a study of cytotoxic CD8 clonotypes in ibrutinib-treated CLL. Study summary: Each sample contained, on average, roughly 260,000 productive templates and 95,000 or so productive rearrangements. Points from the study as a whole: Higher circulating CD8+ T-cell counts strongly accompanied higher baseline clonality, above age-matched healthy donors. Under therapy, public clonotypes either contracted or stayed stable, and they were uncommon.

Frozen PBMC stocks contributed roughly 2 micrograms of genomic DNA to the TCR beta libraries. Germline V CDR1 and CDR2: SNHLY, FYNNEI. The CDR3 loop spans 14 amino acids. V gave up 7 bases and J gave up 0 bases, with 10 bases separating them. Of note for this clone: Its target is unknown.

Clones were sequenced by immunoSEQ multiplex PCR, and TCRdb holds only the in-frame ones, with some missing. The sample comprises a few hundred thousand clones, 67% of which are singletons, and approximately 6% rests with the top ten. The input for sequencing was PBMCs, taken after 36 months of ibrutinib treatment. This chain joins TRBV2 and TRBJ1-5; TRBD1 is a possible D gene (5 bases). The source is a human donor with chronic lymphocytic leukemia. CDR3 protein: CASKRGISNQPQHF. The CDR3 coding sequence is TGTGCCAGCAAAAGGGGCATTAGCAATCAGCCCCAGCATTTT.